These T cell receptor beta chains were read from a single sample in a study of T cells in Graves' hyperthyroidism and ophthalmopathy. Using its own MiXCR run on the multiplex PCR reads, TCRdb lists one record per CDR3 protein. The table lists some 200,000 distinct CDR3 sequences, 15% to 20% of them singletons. The sequencing input was blood. The receptor set was obtained from a man aged 45-60 years with Graves' hyperthyroidism. The CDR3 runs from the conserved cysteine through the conserved F or W. Fields, in order: D gene, J gene, clone size, V gene, CDR3 protein, CDR3 DNA. A D gene is named only where the DNA matches it firmly. Some rows have no size entry. The others give once, few or many, or a class for an expanded clone.

D: TRBD2
J: TRBJ2-3
size: many
V: TRBV6-1
CDR3: CASSGLAGADTQYF
DNA: TGTGCCAGCAGCGGACTAGCGGGAGCAGATACGCAGTATTTT

D: TRBD2
J: TRBJ2-3
size: many
V: TRBV7-9
CDR3: CASSSLAGSGDTQYF
DNA: TGTGCCAGCAGCTCCCTAGCGGGATCTGGGGATACGCAGTATTTT

D: TRBD2
J: TRBJ2-7
size: many
V: TRBV6-2/TRBV6-3
CDR3: CASSPFSALAGGGEQYF
DNA: TGTGCCAGCAGTCCCTTCTCCGCACTAGCGGGAGGTGGAGAGCAGTACTTC

D: NA
J: TRBJ2-7
size: many
V: TRBV3-1
CDR3: CASSPGWGASYEQYF
DNA: TGTGCCAGCAGCCCTGGGTGGGGGGCAAGTTACGAGCAGTACTTC

D: NA
J: TRBJ1-1
size: many
V: TRBV12-3/TRBV12-4
CDR3: CASRGWGGGTEAFF
DNA: TGTGCCAGCAGGGGCTGGGGAGGGGGCACTGAAGCTTTCTTT

D: NA
J: TRBJ2-2
size: NA
V: TRBV7-3
CDR3: CASSSDSGELFF
DNA: TGTGCCAGCAGCTCGGACAGCGGGGAGCTGTTTTTT

D: TRBD2
J: TRBJ2-1
size: NA
V: TRBV5-4
CDR3: CASSLAGGPANEQFF
DNA: TGTGCCAGCAGCTTAGCGGGAGGGCCTGCAAATGAGCAGTTCTTC

D: TRBD2
J: TRBJ2-3
size: NA
V: TRBV10-3
CDR3: CATYGLAGADTQYF
DNA: TGTGCCACCTACGGACTAGCGGGAGCTGATACGCAGTATTTT

D: NA
J: TRBJ1-5
size: many
V: TRBV12-3/TRBV12-4
CDR3: CASSFSLQPQHF
DNA: TGTGCCAGCAGTTTTTCACTTCAGCCCCAGCATTTT

D: NA
J: TRBJ2-1
size: NA
V: TRBV11-3
CDR3: CASSLFGGRPSAEQFF
DNA: TGTGCCAGCAGCTTGTTCGGGGGGCGGCCGTCGGCCGAGCAGTTCTTC

D: NA
J: TRBJ2-7
size: few
V: TRBV5-1
CDR3: CASSLVGPEQYF
DNA: TGCGCCAGCAGCTTGGTAGGGCCCGAGCAGTACTTC

D: NA
J: TRBJ2-6
size: NA
V: TRBV4-3
CDR3: CASSQDRPNGANVLTF
DNA: TGCGCCAGCAGCCAAGATCGGCCGAACGGGGCCAACGTCCTGACTTTC

D: TRBD2
J: TRBJ2-1
size: many
V: TRBV5-1
CDR3: CASSPLAGGSNEQFF
DNA: TGCGCCAGCAGCCCGCTAGCGGGAGGGTCCAATGAGCAGTTCTTC

D: NA
J: TRBJ1-5
size: many
V: TRBV2
CDR3: CASSEVREQPQHF
DNA: TGTGCCAGCAGTGAAGTAAGAGAGCAGCCCCAGCATTTT

D: NA
J: TRBJ2-5
size: NA
V: TRBV2
CDR3: CASEYQALQETQYF
DNA: TGTGCCAGCGAGTATCAAGCGCTGCAAGAGACCCAGTACTTC

D: TRBD2
J: TRBJ2-1
size: many
V: TRBV6-1
CDR3: CASSRLAEPYNEQFF
DNA: TGTGCCAGCAGTCGACTAGCGGAGCCCTACAATGAGCAGTTCTTC

D: TRBD2
J: TRBJ2-1
size: many
V: TRBV2
CDR3: CASSEMGGIYNEQFF
DNA: TGTGCCAGCAGTGAGATGGGGGGGATCTACAATGAGCAGTTCTTC

D: NA
J: TRBJ2-4
size: few
V: TRBV11-3
CDR3: CASSTGGVPIAKNIQYF
DNA: TGTGCCAGCAGCACAGGGGGGGTTCCCATAGCCAAAAACATTCAGTACTTC

D: NA
J: TRBJ1-2
size: many
V: TRBV27
CDR3: CASSLAQGVMGYTF
DNA: TGTGCCAGCAGTTTAGCACAGGGAGTTATGGGCTACACCTTC

D: TRBD1
J: TRBJ1-3
size: few
V: TRBV28
CDR3: CATVTGTGRNTIYF
DNA: TGTGCCACTGTAACCGGGACAGGGAGGAACACCATATATTTT

D: NA
J: TRBJ2-7
size: NA
V: TRBV24-1
CDR3: CATSDKTEQYF
DNA: TGTGCCACCAGTGACAAGACTGAGCAGTACTTC

D: TRBD1
J: TRBJ2-3
size: many
V: TRBV12-3/TRBV12-4
CDR3: CASSLDQQGATDTQYF
DNA: TGTGCCAGCAGTTTAGATCAGCAGGGGGCAACAGATACGCAGTATTTT

D: NA
J: TRBJ2-1
size: NA
V: TRBV11-2
CDR3: CASSLWGEQFF
DNA: TGTGCCAGCAGCCTTTGGGGTGAGCAGTTCTTC

D: NA
J: TRBJ2-1
size: many
V: TRBV20-1
CDR3: CSAWDRISDNEQFF
DNA: TGCAGTGCTTGGGACCGAATTTCCGACAATGAGCAGTTCTTC

D: TRBD2
J: TRBJ2-1
size: NA
V: TRBV2
CDR3: CAQGGSGEYNEQFF
DNA: TGTGCCCAAGGCGGTAGCGGGGAGTACAATGAGCAGTTCTTC

D: NA
J: TRBJ1-3
size: few
V: TRBV10-3
CDR3: CAISEQVPGNTIYF
DNA: TGTGCCATCAGTGAACAGGTCCCTGGAAACACCATATATTTT

D: NA
J: TRBJ2-1
size: many
V: TRBV6-1
CDR3: CASSGGTDFSDEQFF
DNA: TGTGCCAGCAGCGGTGGGACGGATTTTTCGGATGAGCAGTTCTTC

D: TRBD1
J: TRBJ1-1
size: many
V: TRBV7-8
CDR3: CASSPAMGTANTEAFF
DNA: TGTGCCAGCAGCCCAGCTATGGGGACAGCGAACACTGAAGCTTTCTTT

D: TRBD2
J: TRBJ2-4
size: many
V: TRBV6-5
CDR3: CASSYSGTSGSKNIQYF
DNA: TGTGCCAGCAGTTACTCCGGGACTAGCGGCTCCAAAAACATTCAGTACTTC

D: TRBD1
J: TRBJ2-3
size: NA
V: TRBV5-1
CDR3: CASSLGQGAGDTQYF
DNA: TGCGCCAGCAGCTTGGGACAGGGGGCGGGAGATACGCAGTATTTT

D: NA
J: TRBJ2-2
size: few
V: TRBV5-5
CDR3: CASSSHPKANTGELFF
DNA: TGTGCCAGCAGCTCCCACCCGAAAGCGAACACCGGGGAGCTGTTTTTT

D: TRBD2
J: TRBJ2-1
size: many
V: TRBV20-1
CDR3: CSASASGYYNEQFF
DNA: TGCAGTGCTAGTGCTAGCGGGTATTACAATGAGCAGTTCTTC

D: NA
J: TRBJ1-2
size: NA
V: TRBV28
CDR3: CASSFIRAPANYGYTF
DNA: TGTGCCAGCAGTTTCATAAGGGCTCCGGCTAACTATGGCTACACCTTC

D: NA
J: TRBJ2-7
size: many
V: TRBV28
CDR3: CASRRQTTSYEQYF
DNA: TGTGCCAGCAGGCGACAAACGACCTCCTACGAGCAGTACTTC

D: NA
J: TRBJ2-1
size: many
V: TRBV5-1
CDR3: CASTDRPPNNEQFF
DNA: TGCGCCAGCACAGACAGACCACCAAACAATGAGCAGTTCTTC

D: TRBD1
J: TRBJ1-4
size: many
V: TRBV20-1
CDR3: CSVRQGLNEKLFF
DNA: TGCAGTGTAAGACAGGGTCTTAATGAAAAGCTGTTTTTT

D: TRBD1
J: TRBJ2-7
size: many
V: TRBV12-3/TRBV12-4
CDR3: CASSLTGGNNEQYF
DNA: TGTGCCAGCAGCCTGACAGGGGGAAACAACGAGCAGTACTTC

D: TRBD2
J: TRBJ2-1
size: NA
V: TRBV6-1
CDR3: CASSELAGGSTYNEQFF
DNA: TGTGCCAGCAGTGAACTAGCGGGAGGGTCCACCTACAATGAGCAGTTCTTC

D: NA
J: TRBJ1-5
size: many
V: TRBV27
CDR3: CASRSHAGTNQPQHF
DNA: TGTGCCAGCAGGTCCCACGCAGGGACCAATCAGCCCCAGCATTTT

D: NA
J: TRBJ1-1
size: few
V: TRBV20-1
CDR3: CSARDLGRMNTEAFF
DNA: TGCAGTGCTAGAGATCTGGGCAGGATGAACACTGAAGCTTTCTTT

D: NA
J: TRBJ2-5
size: NA
V: TRBV7-9
CDR3: CASSLGTVHQETQYF
DNA: TGTGCCAGCAGCTTAGGGACAGTTCACCAAGAGACCCAGTACTTC

D: NA
J: TRBJ1-1
size: NA
V: TRBV4-2
CDR3: CASSQEFAGNTPNTEAFF
DNA: TGTGCCAGCAGCCAAGAATTCGCGGGAAACACCCCGAACACTGAAGCTTTCTTT

D: NA
J: TRBJ1-5
size: few
V: TRBV10-2
CDR3: CASRRTAYSNQPQHF
DNA: TGCGCCAGCAGGAGGACAGCGTATAGCAATCAGCCCCAGCATTTT

D: TRBD2
J: TRBJ2-1
size: many
V: TRBV15
CDR3: CATSRVMREGKQFF
DNA: TGTGCCACCAGCAGAGTGATGCGGGAGGGAAAGCAGTTCTTC

D: NA
J: TRBJ2-5
size: few
V: TRBV2
CDR3: CATTRDLRETQYF
DNA: TGTGCCACCACCCGGGACCTTAGGGAGACCCAGTACTTC

D: TRBD1
J: TRBJ1-2
size: many
V: TRBV5-1
CDR3: CASALGTGTGYTF
DNA: TGCGCCAGCGCCCTCGGGACAGGAACCGGCTACACCTTC

D: TRBD2
J: TRBJ2-7
size: many
V: TRBV11-3
CDR3: CASSSRRGDRSYEQYF
DNA: TGTGCCAGCAGCTCAAGACGGGGGGACCGCTCCTACGAGCAGTACTTC

D: TRBD2
J: TRBJ2-1
size: medium-sized
V: TRBV11-3
CDR3: CASSLTSGSLNEQFF
DNA: TGTGCCAGCAGTCTCACTAGCGGGAGCCTCAATGAGCAGTTCTTC

D: TRBD1
J: TRBJ2-1
size: NA
V: TRBV9
CDR3: CASSVLGQGYYNEQFF
DNA: TGTGCCAGCAGCGTCTTGGGACAGGGGTACTACAATGAGCAGTTCTTC